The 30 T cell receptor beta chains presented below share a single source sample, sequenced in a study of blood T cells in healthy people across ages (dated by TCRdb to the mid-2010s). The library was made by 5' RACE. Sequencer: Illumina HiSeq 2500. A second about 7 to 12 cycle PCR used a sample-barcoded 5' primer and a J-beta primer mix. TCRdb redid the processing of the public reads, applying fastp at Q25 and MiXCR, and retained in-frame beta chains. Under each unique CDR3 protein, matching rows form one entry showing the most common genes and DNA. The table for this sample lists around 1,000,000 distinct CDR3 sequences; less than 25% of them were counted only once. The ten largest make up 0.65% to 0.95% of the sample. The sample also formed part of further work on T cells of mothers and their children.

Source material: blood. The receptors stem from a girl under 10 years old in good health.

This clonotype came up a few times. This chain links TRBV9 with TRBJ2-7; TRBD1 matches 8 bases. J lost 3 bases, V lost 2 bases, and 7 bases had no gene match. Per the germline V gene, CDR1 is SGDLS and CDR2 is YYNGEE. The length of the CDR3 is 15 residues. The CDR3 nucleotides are TGTGCCAGCAGCGTGGCCGGGACAGGCCTCTACGAGCAGTACTTC. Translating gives CASSVAGTGLYEQYF.

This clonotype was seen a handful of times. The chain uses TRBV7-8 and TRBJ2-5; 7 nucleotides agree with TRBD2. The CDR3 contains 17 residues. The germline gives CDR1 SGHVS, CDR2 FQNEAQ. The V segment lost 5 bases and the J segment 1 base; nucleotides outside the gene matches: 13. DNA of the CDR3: TGTGCCAGCAGCGTGACACCTGGCGGGAGCTTCCAAGAGACCCAGTACTTC. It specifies CASSVTPGGSFQETQYF.

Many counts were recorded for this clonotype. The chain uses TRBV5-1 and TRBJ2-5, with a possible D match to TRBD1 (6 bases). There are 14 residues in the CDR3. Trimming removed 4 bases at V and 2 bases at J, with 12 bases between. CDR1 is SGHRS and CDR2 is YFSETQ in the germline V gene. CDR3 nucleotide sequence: TGCGCCAGCAGCCTCCGGACAGTTCAAGAGACCCAGTACTTC. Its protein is CASSLRTVQETQYF.

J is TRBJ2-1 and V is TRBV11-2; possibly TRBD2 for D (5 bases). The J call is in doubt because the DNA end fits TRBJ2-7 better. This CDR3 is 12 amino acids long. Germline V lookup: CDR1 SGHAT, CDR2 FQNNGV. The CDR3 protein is CASSKEVGEQYF. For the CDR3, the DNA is TGTGCCAGCAGCAAGGAGGTGGGCGAGCAGTACTTC.

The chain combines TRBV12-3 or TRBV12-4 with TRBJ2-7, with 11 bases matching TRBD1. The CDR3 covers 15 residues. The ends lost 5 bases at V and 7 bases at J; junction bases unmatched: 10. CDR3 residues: CASSPGTGGRGEQYF. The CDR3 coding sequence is TGTGCCAGCAGTCCCGGGACAGGGGGTCGGGGGGAGCAGTACTTC.

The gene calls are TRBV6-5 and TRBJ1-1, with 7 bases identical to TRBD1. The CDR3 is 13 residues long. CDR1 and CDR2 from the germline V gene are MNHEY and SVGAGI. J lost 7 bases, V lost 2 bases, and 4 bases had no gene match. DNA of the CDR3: TGTGCCAGCAGTTACCGGGACAGAGATGAAGCTTTCTTT. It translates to CASSYRDRDEAFF.

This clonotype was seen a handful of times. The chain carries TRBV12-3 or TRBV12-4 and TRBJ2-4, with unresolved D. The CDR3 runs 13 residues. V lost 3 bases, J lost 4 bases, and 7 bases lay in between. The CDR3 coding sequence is TGTGCCAGCAGTTTTGGCCAGAAAAACATTCAGTACTTC. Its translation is CASSFGQKNIQYF.

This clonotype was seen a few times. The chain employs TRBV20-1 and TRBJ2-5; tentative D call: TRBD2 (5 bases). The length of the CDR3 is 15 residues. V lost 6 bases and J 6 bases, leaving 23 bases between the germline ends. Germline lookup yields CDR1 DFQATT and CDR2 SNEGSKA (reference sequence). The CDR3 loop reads CSALPLTGISKTQYF. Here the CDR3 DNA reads TGCAGTGCCCTGCCCCTTACGGGGATTAGCAAGACCCAGTACTTC.

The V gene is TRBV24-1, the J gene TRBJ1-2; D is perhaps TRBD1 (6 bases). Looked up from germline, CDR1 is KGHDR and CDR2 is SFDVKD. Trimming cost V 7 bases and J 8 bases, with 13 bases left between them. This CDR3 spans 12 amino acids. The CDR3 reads CATSYGGGGYTF. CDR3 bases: TGTGCCACCAGCTACGGGGGGGGCGGCTACACCTTC.

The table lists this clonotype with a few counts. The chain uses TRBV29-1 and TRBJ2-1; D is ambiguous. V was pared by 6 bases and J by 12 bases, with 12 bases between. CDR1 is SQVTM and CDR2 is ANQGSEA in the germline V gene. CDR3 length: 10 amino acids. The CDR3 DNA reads TGCAGCGTACGATTAGGGTCGCAGTTCTTC. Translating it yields CSVRLGSQFF.

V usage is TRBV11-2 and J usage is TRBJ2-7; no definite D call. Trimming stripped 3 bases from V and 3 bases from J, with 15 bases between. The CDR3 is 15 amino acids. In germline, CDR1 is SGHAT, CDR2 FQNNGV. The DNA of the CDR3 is TGTGCCAGCAGCTTGTTTGGTGGTGCCTTCTACGAGCAGTACTTC. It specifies CASSLFGGAFYEQYF.

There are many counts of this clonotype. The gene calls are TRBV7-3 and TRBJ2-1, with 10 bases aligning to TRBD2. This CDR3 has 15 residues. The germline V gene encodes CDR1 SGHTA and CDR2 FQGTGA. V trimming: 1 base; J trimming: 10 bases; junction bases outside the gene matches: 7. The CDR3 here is CASSLIAGGVDEQFF. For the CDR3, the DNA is TGTGCCAGCAGCTTAATAGCGGGAGGTGTGGACGAGCAGTTCTTC.

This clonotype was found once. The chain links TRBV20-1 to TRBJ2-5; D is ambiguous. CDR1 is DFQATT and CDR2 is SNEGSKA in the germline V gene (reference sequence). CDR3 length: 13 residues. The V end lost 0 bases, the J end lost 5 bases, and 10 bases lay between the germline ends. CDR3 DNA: TGCAGTGCTAGAGATGCCCCCCTCGAGACCCAGTACTTC. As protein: CSARDAPLETQYF.

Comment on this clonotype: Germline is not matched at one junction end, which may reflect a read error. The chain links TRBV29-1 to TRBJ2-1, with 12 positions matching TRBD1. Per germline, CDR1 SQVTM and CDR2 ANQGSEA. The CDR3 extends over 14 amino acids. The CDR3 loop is CSVEDYGTGGREVF. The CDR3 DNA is TGCAGCGTTGAAGATTACGGGACAGGGGGCCGTGAGGTCTTC.

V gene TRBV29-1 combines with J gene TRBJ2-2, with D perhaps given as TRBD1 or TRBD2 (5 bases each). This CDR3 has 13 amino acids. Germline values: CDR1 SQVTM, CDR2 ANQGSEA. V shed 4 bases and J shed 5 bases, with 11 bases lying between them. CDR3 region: CSVGQSGTGELFF. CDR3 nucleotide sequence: TGCAGCGTTGGACAGTCGGGAACCGGGGAGCTGTTTTTT.

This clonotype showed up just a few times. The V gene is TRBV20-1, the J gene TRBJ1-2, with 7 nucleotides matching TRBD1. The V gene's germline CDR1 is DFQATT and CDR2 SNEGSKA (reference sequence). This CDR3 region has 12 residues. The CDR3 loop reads CKPGGPRHGYTF. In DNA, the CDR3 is TGCAAACCAGGGGGGCCTCGGCACGGCTACACCTTC.

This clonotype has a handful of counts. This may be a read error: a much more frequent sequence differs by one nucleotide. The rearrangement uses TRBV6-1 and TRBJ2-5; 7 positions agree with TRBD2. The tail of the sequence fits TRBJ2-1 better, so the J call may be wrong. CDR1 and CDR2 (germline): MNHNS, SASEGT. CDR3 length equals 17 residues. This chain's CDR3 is CASSRPFTSERGNEQFF. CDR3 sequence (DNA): TGTGCCAGCAGTCGACCCTTTACTAGCGAGAGGGGCAATGAGCAGTTCTTC.

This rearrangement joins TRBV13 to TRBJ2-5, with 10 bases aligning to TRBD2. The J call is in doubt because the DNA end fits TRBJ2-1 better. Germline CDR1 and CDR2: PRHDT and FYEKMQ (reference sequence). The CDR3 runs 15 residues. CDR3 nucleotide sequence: TGTGCCAGCAGCGGAGAGGTAGCGGGGGGAAATGAGCAGTTCTTC. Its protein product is CASSGEVAGGNEQFF.

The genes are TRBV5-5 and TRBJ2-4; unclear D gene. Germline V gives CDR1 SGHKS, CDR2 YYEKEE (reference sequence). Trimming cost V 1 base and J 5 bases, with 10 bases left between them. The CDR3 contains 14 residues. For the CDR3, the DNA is TGTGCCAGCAGCTTGTGGGCTTCCGAAAACATTCAGTACTTC. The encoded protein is CASSLWASENIQYF.

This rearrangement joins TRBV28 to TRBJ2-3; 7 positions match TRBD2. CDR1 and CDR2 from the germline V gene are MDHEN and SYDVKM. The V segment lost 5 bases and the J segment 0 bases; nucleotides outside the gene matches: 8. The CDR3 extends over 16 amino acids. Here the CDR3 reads CASSASGVASTDTQYF. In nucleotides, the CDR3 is TGTGCCAGCAGTGCGAGCGGGGTTGCTAGCACAGATACGCAGTATTTT.

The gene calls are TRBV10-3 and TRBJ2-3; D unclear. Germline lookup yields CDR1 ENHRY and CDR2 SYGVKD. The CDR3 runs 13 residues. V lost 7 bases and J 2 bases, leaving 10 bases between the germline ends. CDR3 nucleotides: TGTGCCATCAAGAGAAGGCACACAGATACGCAGTATTTT. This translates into CAIKRRHTDTQYF.

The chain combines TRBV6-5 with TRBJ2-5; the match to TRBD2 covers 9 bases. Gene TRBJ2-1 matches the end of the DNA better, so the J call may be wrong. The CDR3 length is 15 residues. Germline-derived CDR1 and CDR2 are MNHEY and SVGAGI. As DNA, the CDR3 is TGTGCCAGCAGACCTAGCGGGATAAGGGTAAATGAGCAGTTCTTC. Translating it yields CASRPSGIRVNEQFF.

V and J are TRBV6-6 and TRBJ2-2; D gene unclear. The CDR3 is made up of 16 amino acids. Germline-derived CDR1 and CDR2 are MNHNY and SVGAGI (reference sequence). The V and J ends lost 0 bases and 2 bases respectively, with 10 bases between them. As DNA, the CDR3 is TGTGCCAGCAGTTACTCGGGGTCCTTCAACACCGGGGAGCTGTTTTTT. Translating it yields CASSYSGSFNTGELFF.

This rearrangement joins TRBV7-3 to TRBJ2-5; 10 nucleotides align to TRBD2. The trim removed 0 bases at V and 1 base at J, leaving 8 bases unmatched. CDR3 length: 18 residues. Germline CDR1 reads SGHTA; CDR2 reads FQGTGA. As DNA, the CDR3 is TGTGCCAGCAGCTTAACTCCCCTAGCGGGGGTAACCCAAGAGACCCAGTACTTC. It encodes CASSLTPLAGVTQETQYF.

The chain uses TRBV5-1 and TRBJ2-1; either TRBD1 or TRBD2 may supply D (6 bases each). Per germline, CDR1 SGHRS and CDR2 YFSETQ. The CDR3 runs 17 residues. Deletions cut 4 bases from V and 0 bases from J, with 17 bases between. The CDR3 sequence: CASSSGGGTISYNEQFF. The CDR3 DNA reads TGCGCCAGCAGCAGTGGTGGGGGGACAATCTCCTACAATGAGCAGTTCTTC.

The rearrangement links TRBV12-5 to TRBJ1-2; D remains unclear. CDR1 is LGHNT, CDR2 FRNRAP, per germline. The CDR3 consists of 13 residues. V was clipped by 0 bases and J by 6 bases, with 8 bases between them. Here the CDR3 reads CASGLVGSDGYTF. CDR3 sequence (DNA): TGTGCTAGTGGTTTGGTCGGCAGCGATGGCTACACCTTC.

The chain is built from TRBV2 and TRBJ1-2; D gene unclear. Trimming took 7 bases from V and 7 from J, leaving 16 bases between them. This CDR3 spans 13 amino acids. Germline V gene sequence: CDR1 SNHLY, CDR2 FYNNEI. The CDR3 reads CASIVTFFGGYTF. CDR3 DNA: TGTGCCAGCATAGTAACCTTCTTCGGTGGCTACACCTTC.

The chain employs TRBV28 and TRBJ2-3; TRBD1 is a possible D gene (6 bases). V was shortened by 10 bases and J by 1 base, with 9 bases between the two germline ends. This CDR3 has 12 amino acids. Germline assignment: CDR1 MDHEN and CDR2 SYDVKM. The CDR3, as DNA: TGTGCCAAGCCAGGGGGCACAGATACGCAGTATTTT. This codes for CAKPGGTDTQYF.

CDR3 amino acids: CASRPRASGRADEQYF. In nucleotides, the CDR3 is TGTGCCAGCAGGCCACGCGCTAGCGGGAGGGCAGACGAGCAGTACTTC. The chain employs TRBV28 and TRBJ2-7; 12 nucleotides match TRBD2. This CDR3 is 16 amino acids long. CDR1 and CDR2 (germline): MDHEN, SYDVKM. V gave up 6 bases and J gave up 5 bases; unmatched junction bases: 11.

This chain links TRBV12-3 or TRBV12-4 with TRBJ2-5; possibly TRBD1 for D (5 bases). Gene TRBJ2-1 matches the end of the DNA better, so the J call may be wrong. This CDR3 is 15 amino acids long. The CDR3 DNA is TGTGCCAGCACCGTTACGGACAAGAAGAACAATGAGCAGTTCTTC. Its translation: CASTVTDKKNNEQFF.